This TCR beta chain comes out of a study of OX40 agonist ivuxolimab in advanced cancers. Study details: Dose-escalation patients' cancers were hepatocellular carcinoma, melanoma, renal cell or head and neck cancer. Having had anti-PD-1, anti-PD-L1 or anti-CTLA-4 therapy before was allowed, and roughly 40% had some.

Here immunoSEQ multiplex PCR was the method, and the copy in TCRdb shows in-frame clones only, minus some. The table includes approximately 82,000 clones, around 86% detected once. The CDR3 spans 14 residues. Per germline, CDR1 SGHRS and CDR2 YFSETQ. With 5 bases clipped from V and 4 bases from J, the junction kept 8 bases outside the gene matches. Findings and limits, study-wide: Researchers report that CD8+ T cells had, on average, more expanded clones than CD4+.

Patients were ineligible given autoimmune disease history or systemic immunosuppression. Comment on this clone: Its matching antigen is unknown.

The sequence was collected from an adult with an advanced solid tumor such as melanoma, head and neck, liver or kidney cancer. The J gene is TRBJ1-2, the V gene TRBV5-1; the match to TRBD1 covers 7 bases. Source: CD4+ or CD8+ T cells sorted from blood, taken in a trial of the OX40 agonist ivuxolimab. The CDR3 DNA reads as TGCGCCAGCAGATCGCAGGGGGATAGCTATGGCTACACCTTC. Its translation: CASRSQGDSYGYTF.